The 8 T cell receptor beta chains reported below all come from one sample, sequenced in a study of shared clonotypes between healthy human individuals. TCRdb keeps only in-frame clones here, not all; method: immunoSEQ multiplex PCR. The table has roughly 2.2 million clones, about 90% seen once. Sequenced input: naive CD4+ T cells from PBMCs. Subset meaning: CD45RA+ positively selected. The receptors originated from a man younger than 35 in good health. Some clones in this sample may be carry-over from other donors' samples.

The chain carries TRBV15 and TRBJ2-7; no firm D call. The CDR3 has 14 amino acids. The V gene's germline CDR1 is LNHNV and CDR2 YYDKDF (reference sequence). V gave up 0 bases and J gave up 4 bases, with 10 bases separating them. In nucleotides, the CDR3 is TGTGCCACCAGCAGAGAAGTACAAGATTACGAGCAGTACTTC. Encoded protein: CATSREVQDYEQYF.

J is TRBJ1-2 and V is TRBV15; 7 bases match TRBD1. Germline loops: CDR1 LNHNV, CDR2 YYDKDF (reference sequence). The V and J ends lost 1 base and 7 bases, in that order; junction bases with no gene match: 3. The CDR3 covers 13 residues. CDR3 protein: CATSRGGQFGYTF. The CDR3 region has the DNA TGTGCCACCAGCAGAGGGGGACAGTTTGGCTACACCTTC.

This clone was observed once. The chain combines TRBV4-1 with TRBJ1-2, with D perhaps matching TRBD1 (6 bases). This CDR3 comprises 14 residues. Germline V lookup: CDR1 MGHRA, CDR2 YSYEKL. V was clipped by 4 bases and J by 3 bases, with 12 bases between them. CDR3 nucleotide sequence: TGCGCCAGCAGCCTTGTGAGACAGGACTATGGCTACACCTTC. Protein: CASSLVRQDYGYTF.

This chain joins TRBV7-2 and TRBJ2-2; 8 bases fit TRBD2. Trimming took 5 bases from V and 6 from J; bases not matched to a gene: 8. CDR1 SGHTA and CDR2 FQGNSA come from the germline V gene. This CDR3 spans 15 amino acids. The CDR3 protein is CASSAPGGGAGELFF. DNA for the CDR3: TGTGCCAGCAGCGCCCCGGGAGGGGGAGCCGGGGAGCTGTTTTTT.

This clone was seen once. The chain employs TRBV19 and TRBJ2-5; 9 nucleotides line up with TRBD1. The CDR3 contains 15 residues. Germline lookup yields CDR1 LNHDA and CDR2 SQIVND (reference sequence). The J segment lost 4 bases and the V segment lost 5 bases, leaving 8 bases of the junction unmatched. The CDR3 DNA sequence: TGTGCCAGTAGTCCAGGGACAGGGAGTCGAGAGACCCAGTACTTC. This encodes CASSPGTGSRETQYF.

The chain uses TRBV6-1 and TRBJ2-7, with a weak D call TRBD1 (6 bases). The CDR3 runs to 16 residues. CDR1 MNHNS and CDR2 SASEGT come from the germline V gene. V lost 3 bases, J lost 5 bases, and 20 bases lay in between. The CDR3 nucleotides are TGTGCCAGCAGTGAGGGATCCGGGACATTTCCCCACGAGCAGTACTTC. Its protein is CASSEGSGTFPHEQYF.

The chain employs TRBV6-1 and TRBJ2-7; 8 bases line up with TRBD2. The CDR3 is 12 residues long. Germline CDR1 reads MNHNS; CDR2 reads SASEGT. J was trimmed by 5 bases and V by 9 bases; bases with no gene match: 6. The CDR3 nucleotides read TGTGCCAGTCAGCGGGAGTGGAACGAGCAGTACTTC. Protein: CASQREWNEQYF.

The chain has TRBV7-2 and TRBJ2-7; 7 bases match TRBD2. The V segment lost 5 bases and the J segment 5 bases; nucleotides outside the gene matches: 12. CDR3 length equals 15 residues. Per germline, CDR1 SGHTA and CDR2 FQGNSA. The CDR3 loop is CASSLVGGSPNEQYF. Here the CDR3 DNA reads TGTGCCAGCAGCCTAGTAGGCGGGAGTCCCAACGAGCAGTACTTC.